This TCR beta chain was recovered during a study of cytomegalovirus exposure and HLA in healthy donors. Study results and limitations: A later analysis linked a missense DCLRE1C variant to TCR beta V- and J-gene trimming.

CDR3 length: 15 residues. J gave up 5 bases and V 4 bases, and 7 bases lay outside the gene matches. Germline V gene data show CDR1 as MDHEN and CDR2 as SYDVKM. In regard to this clone: Its specificity is unknown.

The PCR contained 60 Vbeta and 13 Jbeta primers. TCRdb's copy holds only in-frame clones and misses some; the assay was immunoSEQ multiplex PCR. The sample lists around 78,000 clones, over 70% occurring once. Sequencing was carried out using PBMCs. This chain connects TRBV28 to TRBJ2-5; 10 bases map to TRBD2. This TCR came from a male donor in good health and CMV-seronegative. The DNA of the CDR3 is TGTGCCAGCAGTTCTTTAGCGGGAGGCGCGGAGACCCAGTACTTC. This codes for CASSSLAGGAETQYF.